A selection of T cell receptor beta chains follows, all from one sample in a study of T cells after yellow fever vaccination. MiXCR, run by TCRdb on the 5' RACE reads, gives a single entry per CDR3 protein. The profile shows 450,000 to 600,000 distinct CDR3 sequences, 17% of them singletons. Here the sequenced sample was PBMCs, taken more than 4 days after the first yellow fever vaccination. These TCRs come from a man between 18 and 35 years old who received the YFV17D yellow fever vaccine. Each CDR3 is given with its conserved first and last residue. D genes are given only for firm matches. Part of the rows lack a size; the others show once, few, many or a class for expanded clones.

v_gene,j_gene,d_gene,abundance,CDR3nt,CDR3aa
TRBV20-1,TRBJ2-1,-,few,TGCAGTGCTAGGACCGATGTCTACAATGAGCAGTTCTTC,CSARTDVYNEQFF
TRBV9,TRBJ2-2,-,few,TGTGCCAGCAGCGTAGCCCCGGGGCGGGCCGGGGAGCTGTTTTTT,CASSVAPGRAGELFF
TRBV29-1,TRBJ1-1,-,few,TGCAGCGCCTGCAGGACTCCAATGAACACTGAAGCTTTCTTT,CSACRTPMNTEAFF
TRBV20-1,TRBJ1-1,-,few,TGCAGTGTTAAGGAATATGAAGGGTGGGGTCCTGAAGCTTTCTTT,CSVKEYEGWGPEAFF
TRBV6-1,TRBJ1-2,TRBD1,-,TGTGCCAGCAGCCAGGGGACAGGGTTAAATGGCTACACCTTC,CASSQGTGLNGYTF
TRBV2,TRBJ2-3,-,-,TGTGCCAGCAGTGAGTCGGGGGGCTGGACCTTCACAGATACGCAGTATTTT,CASSESGGWTFTDTQYF
TRBV5-1,TRBJ2-7,-,-,TGCGCCAGCAGCTTGAACAGGGTGTCGGGAAACGAGCAGTACTTC,CASSLNRVSGNEQYF
TRBV20-1,TRBJ2-5,-,-,TGCAGTGCTAGACTCGGGGATCGGGCCGAACATAGAAGGTACCAAGAGACCCAGTACTTC,CSARLGDRAEHRRYQETQYF
TRBV3-1,TRBJ1-4,-,few,TGTGCCAGCAGTAACCAGGGTGGGGAAAAACTGTTTTTT,CASSNQGGEKLFF
TRBV5-1,TRBJ2-5,-,-,TGCGCCAGCAGCTTGGTGGGAAAAGAGACCCAGTACTTC,CASSLVGKETQYF
TRBV20-1,TRBJ2-1,TRBD2,-,TGCAGTGCGCGGGGGGCCGACTACAATGAGCAGTTCTTC,CSARGADYNEQFF
TRBV7-2,TRBJ2-3,-,many,TGTGCCAGCAGCTTATCGGGTCCAGATACGCAGTATTTT,CASSLSGPDTQYF
TRBV12-3/TRBV12-4,TRBJ2-5,-,many,TGTGCCAGCAGTTTAGACACCACCCAAGAGACCCAGTACTTC,CASSLDTTQETQYF
TRBV7-2,TRBJ2-3,-,few,TGTGCCAGCAGCTCCGGGGTCCGAGATACGCAGTATTTT,CASSSGVRDTQYF
TRBV6-1,TRBJ2-3,-,few,TGTGCCAGCACGCTAGCAGGTTCAGATACGCAGTATTTT,CASTLAGSDTQYF
TRBV20-1,TRBJ2-7,TRBD1,-,TGCAGTGCTAGAGATGACCGACAGGGATATCACGAGCAGTACTTC,CSARDDRQGYHEQYF
TRBV3-1,TRBJ2-1,-,-,TGTGCCAGCAGTCATTACTCCTACAATGAGCAGTTCTTC,CASSHYSYNEQFF
TRBV9,TRBJ2-5,-,few,TGTGCCAGCAGCGTTTCGGGGGCGGAAGAGACCCAGTACTTC,CASSVSGAEETQYF
TRBV7-8,TRBJ2-2,-,few,TGTGCCAGCAGCTCTCCCGACAGGGGAGGGTTCACCGGGGAGCTGTTTTTT,CASSSPDRGGFTGELFF
TRBV7-2,TRBJ2-3,-,many,TGTGCCAGCAGCTTAGACCAGGGGACAGATACGCAGTATTTT,CASSLDQGTDTQYF
TRBV29-1,TRBJ2-1,-,few,TGCAGCGTTGAAGATTCAGGGGCGATGTCCTACAATGAGCAGTTCTTC,CSVEDSGAMSYNEQFF